This T cell receptor beta chain stems from a study of blood T cells in healthy people across ages. General study findings and limits: Unsorted PBMCs blocked a conclusive comparison of naive and antigen-experienced cells.

The V end lost 6 bases, the J end lost 2 bases, and 8 bases lay between the germline ends. In germline, CDR1 is ENHRY, CDR2 SYGVKD. This CDR3 spans 13 amino acids. Concerning this clonotype itself: What it binds is unknown.

Isolating PBMCs gave at least 6 million of these cells per sample. Extracted total RNA amounted to at least 5.5 micrograms for each sample. A second about 7 to 12 cycle PCR used barcoded and J-beta primers. TCRdb analysed the 5' RACE reads with MiXCR anew, one entry per CDR3 protein. The data show hundreds of thousands of distinct CDR3 sequences, 49% seen once. This receptor was identified in a woman between 55 and 75 years old in good health. The rearrangement links TRBV10-3 to TRBJ2-1; unclear D gene. The sequenced material came from blood. CDR3 protein: CAIRNPPYNEQFF. CDR3 in DNA: TGTGCCATCAGAAACCCCCCCTACAATGAGCAGTTCTTC.